This T cell receptor (beta chain) was identified in a study of blood T cells in healthy people across ages. Only a few counts were recorded for this clonotype. Total RNA was isolated from each sample in quantities of at least 6 micrograms. V shed 6 bases, J shed 4 bases, and the junction held 9 bases outside the gene matches. CDR3 length equals 16 residues. Using a J-beta primer mix together with a sample-barcoded 5' primer, a second PCR was run for 7 to 11 cycles. TCRdb analysed the 5' RACE reads with MiXCR anew, one entry per CDR3 protein. This table holds 1.6 million or so distinct CDR3 sequences, about 31% found once.

The sequenced sample consisted of blood. The sequence was collected from a woman under 40 in good health. The gene calls are TRBV12-3 or TRBV12-4 and TRBJ2-1, with 10 bases that match TRBD2. The CDR3 here is CASRPASGRRYNEQFF. The CDR3 nucleotides are TGTGCCAGCAGACCCGCTAGCGGGAGAAGATACAATGAGCAGTTCTTC.